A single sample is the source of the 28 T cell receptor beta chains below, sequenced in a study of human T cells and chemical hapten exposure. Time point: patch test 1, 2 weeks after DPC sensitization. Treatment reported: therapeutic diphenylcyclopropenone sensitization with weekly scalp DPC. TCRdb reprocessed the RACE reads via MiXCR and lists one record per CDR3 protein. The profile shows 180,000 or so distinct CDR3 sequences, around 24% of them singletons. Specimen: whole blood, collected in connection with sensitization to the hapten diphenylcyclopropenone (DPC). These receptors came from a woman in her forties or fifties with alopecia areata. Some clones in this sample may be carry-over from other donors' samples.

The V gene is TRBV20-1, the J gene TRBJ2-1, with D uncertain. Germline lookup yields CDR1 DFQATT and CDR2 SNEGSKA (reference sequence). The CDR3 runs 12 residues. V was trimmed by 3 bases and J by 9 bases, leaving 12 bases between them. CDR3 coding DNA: TGCAGTGCTAGTAGAAGCGACGGTGAGCAGTTCTTC. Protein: CSASRSDGEQFF.

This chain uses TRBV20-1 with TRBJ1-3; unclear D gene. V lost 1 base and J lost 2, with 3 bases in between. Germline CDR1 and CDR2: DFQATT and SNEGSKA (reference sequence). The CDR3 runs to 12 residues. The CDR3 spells CSARGAGNTIYF. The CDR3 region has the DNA TGCAGTGCTAGAGGGGCTGGAAACACCATATATTTT.

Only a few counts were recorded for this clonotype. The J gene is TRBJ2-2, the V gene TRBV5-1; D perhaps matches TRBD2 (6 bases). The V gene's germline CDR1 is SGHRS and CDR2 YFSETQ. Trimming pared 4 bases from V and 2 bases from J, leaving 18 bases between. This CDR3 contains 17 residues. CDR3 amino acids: CASSIVLSGFNTGELFF. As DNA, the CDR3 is TGCGCCAGCAGCATAGTTCTTAGCGGCTTTAACACCGGGGAGCTGTTTTTT.

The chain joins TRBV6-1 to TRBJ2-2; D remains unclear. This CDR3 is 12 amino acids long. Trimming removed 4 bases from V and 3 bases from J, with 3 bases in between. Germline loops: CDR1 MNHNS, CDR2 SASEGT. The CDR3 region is CASSGYTGELFF. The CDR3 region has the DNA TGTGCCAGCAGTGGTTACACCGGGGAGCTGTTTTTT.

CDR3 amino acids: CSARGQGAGSYGYTF. CDR3 in DNA: TGCAGTGCTAGAGGGCAGGGGGCAGGGAGCTATGGCTACACCTTC. This chain joins TRBV20-1 and TRBJ1-2; 8 bases line up with TRBD1. Looked up from germline, CDR1 is DFQATT and CDR2 is SNEGSKA (reference sequence). V lost 1 base and J lost 4; bases outside the gene matches: 8. CDR3 size: 15 residues.

The CDR3 spells CSVSSGTLTDTQYF. Written as DNA, the CDR3 is TGCAGCGTTAGTAGCGGGACGCTCACAGATACGCAGTATTTT. V gene TRBV29-1 combines with J gene TRBJ2-3; 8 nucleotides match TRBD2. V was clipped by 5 bases and J by 2 bases; unmatched bases: 6. The germline CDR1 and CDR2 sequences are SQVTM and ANQGSEA. CDR3 length: 14 amino acids.

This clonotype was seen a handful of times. The CDR3 region has the DNA TGCGCCAGCAGCTTAGTTCCGGGCGGGGAGCTGTTTTTT. This codes for CASSLVPGGELFF. This chain connects TRBV5-1 to TRBJ2-2; D is uncertain. The germline CDR1 and CDR2 sequences are SGHRS and YFSETQ. This CDR3 comprises 13 residues. The V end was cut by 2 bases, the J end by 7 bases, with 9 bases between.

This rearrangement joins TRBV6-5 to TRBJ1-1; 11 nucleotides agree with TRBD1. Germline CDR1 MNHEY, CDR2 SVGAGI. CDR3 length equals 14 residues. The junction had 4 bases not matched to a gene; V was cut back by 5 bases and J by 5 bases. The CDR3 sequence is CASSTWDRGTEAFF. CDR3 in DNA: TGTGCCAGCAGTACTTGGGACAGGGGGACTGAAGCTTTCTTT.

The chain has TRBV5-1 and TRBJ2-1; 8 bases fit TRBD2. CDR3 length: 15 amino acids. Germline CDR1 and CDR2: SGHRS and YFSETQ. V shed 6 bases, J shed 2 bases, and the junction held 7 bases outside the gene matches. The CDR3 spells CASTREGRTYNEQFF. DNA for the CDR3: TGCGCCAGCACCCGGGAGGGCCGTACCTACAATGAGCAGTTCTTC.

CDR3: CAISEGQGNYEQYF. In nucleotides, the CDR3 is TGTGCCATCAGTGAAGGACAGGGGAACTACGAGCAGTACTTC. The chain links TRBV10-3 to TRBJ2-7; TRBD1 aligns across 9 bases. After removal of 3 bases from V and 3 bases from J, the junction contained 3 bases not matched to a gene. Germline loops: CDR1 ENHRY, CDR2 SYGVKD. The length of the CDR3 is 14 residues.

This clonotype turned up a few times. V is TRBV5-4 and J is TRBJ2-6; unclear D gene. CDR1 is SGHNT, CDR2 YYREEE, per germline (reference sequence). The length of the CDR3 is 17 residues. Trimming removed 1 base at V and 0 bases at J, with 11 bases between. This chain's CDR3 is CASSLPGATSGANVLTF. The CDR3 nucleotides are TGTGCCAGCAGCTTGCCGGGTGCAACCTCTGGGGCCAACGTCCTGACTTTC.

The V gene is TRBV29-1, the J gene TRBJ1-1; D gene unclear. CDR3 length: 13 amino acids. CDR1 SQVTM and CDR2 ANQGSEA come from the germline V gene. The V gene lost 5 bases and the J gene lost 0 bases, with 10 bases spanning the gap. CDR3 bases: TGCAGCGTTCCTCGGTCCTTGAACACTGAAGCTTTCTTT. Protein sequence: CSVPRSLNTEAFF.

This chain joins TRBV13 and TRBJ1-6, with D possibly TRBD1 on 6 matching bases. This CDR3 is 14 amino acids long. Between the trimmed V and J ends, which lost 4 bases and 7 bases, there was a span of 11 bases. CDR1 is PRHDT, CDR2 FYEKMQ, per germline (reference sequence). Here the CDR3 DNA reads TGTGCCAGCAGCTCTCGACAGGCAAATTCACCCCTCCACTTT. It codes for CASSSRQANSPLHF.

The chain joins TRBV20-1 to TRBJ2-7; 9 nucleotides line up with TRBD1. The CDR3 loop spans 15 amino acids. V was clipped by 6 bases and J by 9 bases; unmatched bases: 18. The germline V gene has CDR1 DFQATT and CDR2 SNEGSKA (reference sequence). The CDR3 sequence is CSAQKGGQGIGGQYF. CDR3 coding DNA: TGCAGTGCACAGAAGGGGGGACAGGGTATAGGAGGGCAGTACTTC.

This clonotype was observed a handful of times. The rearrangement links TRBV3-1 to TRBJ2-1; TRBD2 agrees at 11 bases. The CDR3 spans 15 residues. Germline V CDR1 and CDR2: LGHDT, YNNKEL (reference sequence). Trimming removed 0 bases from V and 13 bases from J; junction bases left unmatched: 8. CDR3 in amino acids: CASSQDFKTSGTQFF. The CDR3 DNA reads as TGTGCCAGCAGCCAAGATTTCAAGACTAGCGGGACTCAGTTCTTC.

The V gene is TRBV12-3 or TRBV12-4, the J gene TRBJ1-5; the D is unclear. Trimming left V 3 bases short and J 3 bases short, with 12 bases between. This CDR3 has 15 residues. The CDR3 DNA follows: TGTGCCAGCAGTTTGGGGTTTTCCTCCAATCAGCCCCAGCATTTT. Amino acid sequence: CASSLGFSSNQPQHF.

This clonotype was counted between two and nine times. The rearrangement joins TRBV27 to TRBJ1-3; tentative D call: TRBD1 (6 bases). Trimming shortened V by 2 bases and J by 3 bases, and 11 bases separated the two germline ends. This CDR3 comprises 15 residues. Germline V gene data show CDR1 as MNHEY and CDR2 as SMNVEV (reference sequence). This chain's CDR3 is CASSLGGGIGNTIYF. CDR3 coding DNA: TGTGCCAGCAGTTTAGGGGGCGGAATTGGAAACACCATATATTTT.

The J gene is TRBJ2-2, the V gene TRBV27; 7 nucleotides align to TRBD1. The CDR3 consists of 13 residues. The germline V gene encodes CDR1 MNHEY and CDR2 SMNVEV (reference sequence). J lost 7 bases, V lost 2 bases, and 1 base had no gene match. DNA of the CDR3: TGTGCCAGCAGTTTAACAGGGGTCGGGGAGCTGTTTTTT. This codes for CASSLTGVGELFF.

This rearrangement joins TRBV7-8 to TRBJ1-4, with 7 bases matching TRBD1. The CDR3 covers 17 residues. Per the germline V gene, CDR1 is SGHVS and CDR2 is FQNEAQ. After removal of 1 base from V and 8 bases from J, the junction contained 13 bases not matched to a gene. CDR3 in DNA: TGTGCCAGCAGCTTAGAGTCCCCGGGACAGAGGTCGGAAAAACTGTTTTTT. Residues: CASSLESPGQRSEKLFF.

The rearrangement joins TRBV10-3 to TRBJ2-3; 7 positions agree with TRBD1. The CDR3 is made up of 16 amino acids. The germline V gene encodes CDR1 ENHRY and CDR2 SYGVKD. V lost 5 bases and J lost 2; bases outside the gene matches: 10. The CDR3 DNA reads TGTGCCATCAGTCGGACAGGAAGGATCGACACAGATACGCAGTATTTT. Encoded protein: CAISRTGRIDTDTQYF.

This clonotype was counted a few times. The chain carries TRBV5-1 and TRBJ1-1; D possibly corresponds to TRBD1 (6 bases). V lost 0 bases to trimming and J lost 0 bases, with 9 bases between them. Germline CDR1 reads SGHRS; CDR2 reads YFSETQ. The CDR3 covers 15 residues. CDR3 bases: TGCGCCAGCAGCTTGGCGGGACACATGAACACTGAAGCTTTCTTT. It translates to CASSLAGHMNTEAFF.

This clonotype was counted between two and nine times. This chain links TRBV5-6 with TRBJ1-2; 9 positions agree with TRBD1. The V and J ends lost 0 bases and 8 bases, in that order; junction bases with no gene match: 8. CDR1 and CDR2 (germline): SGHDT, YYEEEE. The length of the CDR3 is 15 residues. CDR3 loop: CASSLVDRGVSGYTF. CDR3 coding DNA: TGTGCCAGCAGCTTGGTGGACAGGGGTGTTTCCGGCTACACCTTC.

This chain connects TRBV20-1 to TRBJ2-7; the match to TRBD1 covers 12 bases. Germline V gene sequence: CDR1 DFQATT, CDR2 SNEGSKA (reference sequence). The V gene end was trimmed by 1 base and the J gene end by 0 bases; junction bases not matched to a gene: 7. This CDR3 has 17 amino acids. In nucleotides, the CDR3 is TGCAGTGCTAGAGGGGGACAGGGGGCCGTAAGCTCCTACGAGCAGTACTTC. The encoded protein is CSARGGQGAVSSYEQYF.

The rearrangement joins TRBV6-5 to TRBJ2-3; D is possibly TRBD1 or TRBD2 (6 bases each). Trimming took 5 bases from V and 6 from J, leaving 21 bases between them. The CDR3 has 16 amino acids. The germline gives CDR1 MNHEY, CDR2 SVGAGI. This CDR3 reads CASSLRGEGEVDTQYF. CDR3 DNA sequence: TGTGCCAGCAGTCTCCGTGGTGAGGGGGAGGTCGATACGCAGTATTTT.

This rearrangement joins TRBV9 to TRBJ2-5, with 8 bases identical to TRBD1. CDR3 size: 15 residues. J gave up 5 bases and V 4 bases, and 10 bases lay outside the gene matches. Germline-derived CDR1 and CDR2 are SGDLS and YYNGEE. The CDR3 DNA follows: TGTGCCAGCAGCATCCCGACAGGGGAGAGGGAGACCCAGTACTTC. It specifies CASSIPTGERETQYF.

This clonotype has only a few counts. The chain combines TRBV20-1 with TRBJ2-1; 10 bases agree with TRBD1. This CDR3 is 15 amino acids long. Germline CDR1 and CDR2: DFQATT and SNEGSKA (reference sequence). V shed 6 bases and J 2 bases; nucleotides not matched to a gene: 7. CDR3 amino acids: CSAPIGTGAYNEQFF. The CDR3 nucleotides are TGCAGTGCCCCGATAGGGACAGGGGCCTACAATGAGCAGTTCTTC.

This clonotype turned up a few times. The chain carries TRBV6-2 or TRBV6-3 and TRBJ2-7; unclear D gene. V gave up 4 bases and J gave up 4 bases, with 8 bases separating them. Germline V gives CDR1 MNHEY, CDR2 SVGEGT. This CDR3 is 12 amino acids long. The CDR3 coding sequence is TGTGCCAGCAGTTCGATAGTGTACGAGCAGTACTTC. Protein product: CASSSIVYEQYF.

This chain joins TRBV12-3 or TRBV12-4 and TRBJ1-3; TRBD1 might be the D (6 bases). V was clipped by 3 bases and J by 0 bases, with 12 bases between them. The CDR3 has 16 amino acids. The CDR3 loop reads CASSFAGANSGNTIYF. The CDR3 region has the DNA TGTGCCAGCAGTTTCGCAGGGGCCAACTCTGGAAACACCATATATTTT.